The 26 T cell receptor beta chains listed next were all sequenced from one sample in a study of blood T cell repertoires in COVID-19. TCRdb keeps only in-frame clones here, not all; method: immunoSEQ multiplex PCR. The sample contains roughly 200,000 clones, about 88% of which appear only once. Sequenced input: peripheral blood. Every receptor here comes from a man aged 55 to 69 with acute or convalescent COVID-19.

This chain links TRBV3-1 (or the pseudogene TRBV3-2) with TRBJ1-2; D uncertain. This CDR3 region has 14 residues. V dropped 3 bases and J dropped 8 bases, with 16 bases sitting between them. Germline V gene lookup returns CDR1 LGHDT and CDR2 YNNKEL (reference sequence). The chain's CDR3 is CASSQFQALRGYTF. The CDR3 DNA reads as TGTGCCAGCAGCCAGTTTCAGGCCTTAAGGGGCTACACCTTC.

The chain couples TRBV11-1 to TRBJ1-2; TRBD1 matches at 8 bases. Germline V gene lookup returns CDR1 SGHAT and CDR2 FQDESV (reference sequence). J lost 8 bases, V lost 5 bases, and 7 bases had no gene match. The CDR3 covers 13 residues. The chain's CDR3 is CASSKTGDGGYTF. The CDR3 coding sequence is TGTGCCAGCAGCAAGACAGGGGACGGGGGCTACACCTTC.

The table lists this clone with a count of one. The V call is TRBV5-4, the J call TRBJ2-3; the match to TRBD2 covers 8 bases. This CDR3 has 14 residues. V gave up 6 bases and J gave up 2 bases; unmatched junction bases: 5. Germline CDR1 reads SGHNT; CDR2 reads YYREEE (reference sequence). This CDR3 reads CASTSGGYTDTQYF. The CDR3 nucleotides are TGTGCCAGCACCTCGGGGGGGTACACAGATACGCAGTATTTT.

The V and J genes are TRBV7-8 and TRBJ2-2; D is undetermined. The V gene lost 0 bases and the J gene lost 7 bases, with 12 bases spanning the gap. The CDR3 covers 15 residues. The V gene's germline CDR1 is SGHVS and CDR2 FQNEAQ. Here the CDR3 DNA reads TGTGCCAGCAGCTTAGCGGAACGCAGGTTCGGGGAGCTGTTTTTT. Translating it yields CASSLAERRFGELFF.

The rearrangement uses TRBV5-1 and TRBJ2-3; tentative D call: TRBD2 (6 bases). The germline CDR1 and CDR2 sequences are SGHRS and YFSETQ. V shed 4 bases and J shed 3 bases, with 15 bases lying between them. There are 15 residues in the CDR3. DNA of the CDR3: TGCGCCAGCAGCCCTGGAGGGGCAGGAACAGATACGCAGTATTTT. This sequence encodes CASSPGGAGTDTQYF.

V is TRBV28 and J is TRBJ2-7; possibly TRBD1 for D (9 bases). Between the trimmed V and J ends, which lost 5 bases and 4 bases, there was a span of 18 bases. CDR1 and CDR2 from the germline V gene are MDHEN and SYDVKM. CDR3 length: 15 amino acids. The CDR3 region is CASSRGGTGSYEQYF. DNA for the CDR3: TGTGCCAGCAGTCGGGGGGGGACAGGGTCTTACGAGCAGTACTTC.

This chain connects TRBV6-5 to TRBJ2-7; TRBD1 matches at 7 bases. The CDR3 covers 16 residues. V gave up 4 bases and J gave up 0 bases; unmatched junction bases: 9. Germline V gives CDR1 MNHEY, CDR2 SVGAGI. This chain's CDR3 is CASSFTGTENSYEQYF. CDR3 in DNA: TGTGCCAGCAGTTTCACAGGGACAGAAAACTCCTACGAGCAGTACTTC.

The chain uses TRBV6-5 and TRBJ1-6, with D maybe TRBD1 (6 bases). CDR3 length: 13 residues. Trimming stripped 8 bases from V and 10 bases from J, with 15 bases between. Looked up from germline, CDR1 is MNHEY and CDR2 is SVGAGI. CDR3 amino acids: CASADSPPSPLHF. CDR3 coding DNA: TGTGCCAGCGCGGACAGTCCTCCCTCACCCCTCCACTTT.

V and J are TRBV5-5 and TRBJ1-6; D gene ambiguous. The CDR3 has 17 residues. V was clipped by 0 bases and J by 0 bases, with 10 bases between them. The germline gives CDR1 SGHKS, CDR2 YYEKEE (reference sequence). The chain's CDR3 is CASSLAAVSSYNSPLHF. The CDR3 DNA sequence: TGTGCCAGCAGCTTGGCGGCGGTGAGCTCCTATAATTCACCCCTCCACTTT.

Note on this clone: An end of the junction does not agree with germline; a read error may underlie this. This chain links TRBV7-2 with TRBJ1-1; the D gene is possibly TRBD1 (6 bases). Germline CDR1 is SGHTA and CDR2 is FQGNSA. CDR3 length: 15 amino acids. The CDR3 reads CASSSRGQGNAEAFF. The CDR3 nucleotides read TGTGCCAGCAGCTCTCGCGGGCAGGGGAACGCTGAAGCTTTCTTT. Variable domain in full (rest from reference TRBV7-2 and TRBJ1-1): GAGVSQSPSNKVTEKGKDVELRCDPISGHTALYWYRQSLGQGLEFLIYFQGNSAPDKSGLPSDRFSAERTGGSVSTLTIQRTQQEDSAVYLCASSSRGQGNAEAFFGQGTRLTVV.

The CDR3 sequence: CASSRGTGALDTEAFF. CDR3 nucleotide sequence: TGTGCCAGCAGCCGTGGGACAGGGGCATTGGACACTGAAGCTTTCTTT. This chain joins TRBV11-2 and TRBJ1-1, with 10 bases fitting TRBD1. The V gene end was trimmed by 5 bases and the J gene end by 3 bases; junction bases not matched to a gene: 9. The CDR3 totals 16 residues. Germline assignment: CDR1 SGHAT and CDR2 FQNNGV.

This clone was found once. The V gene is TRBV3-1 (or the pseudogene TRBV3-2), the J gene TRBJ2-2, with a weak D call TRBD1 (6 bases). CDR1 and CDR2 from the germline V gene are LGHDT and YNNKEL (reference sequence). The CDR3 has 17 residues. The V end was cut by 0 bases, the J end by 7 bases, with 18 bases between. The CDR3 DNA reads TGTGCCAGCAGCCAAGATCGTAGAAGGGGGAAGGGCGGGGAGCTGTTTTTT. Translation gives CASSQDRRRGKGGELFF.

CDR3 loop: CASSSRDREGDEQFF. The CDR3 DNA reads TGTGCCAGCAGCTCACGGGACAGGGAGGGCGATGAGCAGTTCTTC. The chain is built from TRBV7-3 and TRBJ2-1, with 9 bases fitting TRBD1. Per the germline V gene, CDR1 is SGHTA and CDR2 is FQGTGA. CDR3 length: 15 amino acids. The V gene end was trimmed by 4 bases and the J gene end by 8 bases; junction bases not matched to a gene: 9.

J is TRBJ2-5 and V is TRBV6-5; D not certain. CDR1 MNHEY and CDR2 SVGAGI come from the germline V gene. Trimming shortened V by 4 bases and J by 5 bases, and 5 bases separated the two germline ends. The length of the CDR3 is 11 residues. This CDR3 reads CASSFGETQYF. Here the CDR3 DNA reads TGTGCCAGCAGTTTCGGGGAGACCCAGTACTTC.

This clone came up once. The genes are TRBV5-1 and TRBJ2-1, with 15 nucleotides matching TRBD2. This CDR3 has 19 amino acids. Germline lookup yields CDR1 SGHRS and CDR2 YFSETQ. The V gene end was trimmed by 4 bases and the J gene end by 0 bases; junction bases not matched to a gene: 8. In DNA form, the CDR3 reads TGCGCCAGCAGCGCTGGGACTAGCGGGGGGCTTAGCTCCTACAATGAGCAGTTCTTC. Translated: CASSAGTSGGLSSYNEQFF.

This chain connects TRBV3-1 (or the pseudogene TRBV3-2) to TRBJ2-7, with D tentatively TRBD1 (6 bases). Germline CDR1 is LGHDT and CDR2 is YNNKEL (reference sequence). CDR3 length equals 16 residues. With 0 bases removed from V and 3 bases from J, the gap between germline ends came to 15 bases. The CDR3 reads CASSQDIQTGHYEQYF. In nucleotides, the CDR3 is TGTGCCAGCAGCCAAGATATTCAGACAGGCCACTACGAGCAGTACTTC.

The rearrangement links TRBV5-1 to TRBJ2-2; D is possibly TRBD1 (6 bases). The CDR3 is 15 amino acids. V lost 0 bases and J lost 3, with 9 bases in between. In germline, CDR1 is SGHRS, CDR2 YFSETQ. CDR3 bases: TGCGCCAGCAGCTTGGCACAGGGAGACACCGGGGAGCTGTTTTTT. Its translation: CASSLAQGDTGELFF.

This clone was recorded only once. The genes are TRBV27 and TRBJ2-3; D is unresolved. The CDR3 runs 14 residues. Deletions cut 5 bases from V and 0 bases from J, with 9 bases between. Germline loops: CDR1 MNHEY, CDR2 SMNVEV (reference sequence). The CDR3 here is CASSPLTSTDTQYF. CDR3 bases: TGTGCCAGCAGTCCCCTTACAAGCACAGATACGCAGTATTTT.

This rearrangement joins TRBV10-1 to TRBJ2-7, with TRBD2 identical over 7 bases. From germline, CDR1 is WNHNN and CDR2 SYGVQD (reference sequence). This CDR3 is built from 14 residues. After removal of 0 bases from V and 2 bases from J, the junction contained 1 base not matched to a gene. CDR3 in DNA: TGCGCCAGCAGTGAGTCGGGGACTACCTACGAGCAGTACTTC. This sequence encodes CASSESGTTYEQYF.

In regard to this clone: This CDR3 is also generated by other DNA sequences in the sample. This chain uses TRBV19 with TRBJ2-3; 7 nucleotides agree with TRBD2. V gave up 6 bases and J gave up 0 bases; unmatched junction bases: 15. The CDR3 spans 18 residues. Looked up from germline, CDR1 is LNHDA and CDR2 is SQIVND (reference sequence). The CDR3 sequence: CASRLKWSSGISTDTQYF. Written as DNA, the CDR3 is TGTGCCAGTAGGTTAAAGTGGTCTAGCGGAATTAGCACAGATACGCAGTATTTT.

The chain couples TRBV27 to TRBJ2-2; tentative D call: TRBD2 (8 bases). The germline V gene has CDR1 MNHEY and CDR2 SMNVEV (reference sequence). The CDR3 is made up of 16 amino acids. V lost 4 bases and J 7 bases, leaving 19 bases between the germline ends. The CDR3 DNA sequence: TGTGCCAGCAGTTCAGGGGGAGCGGGGGCCGGCGGGGAGCTGTTTTTT. Amino acids: CASSSGGAGAGGELFF.

The chain combines TRBV11-3 with TRBJ1-3, with TRBD1 identical over 7 bases. V shed 0 bases, J shed 0 bases, and the junction held 8 bases outside the gene matches. The CDR3 consists of 18 residues. CDR1 and CDR2 (germline): SGHNT, YENEEA. The CDR3 bases are TGTGCCAGCAGCTTAGAGGACAGGTCTTCCCTCTCTGGAAACACCATATATTTT. Translation gives CASSLEDRSSLSGNTIYF.

V and J are TRBV19 and TRBJ1-5; no definite D call. The germline V gene encodes CDR1 LNHDA and CDR2 SQIVND (reference sequence). The CDR3 is 15 residues long. Trimming took off 6 bases at V and 6 bases at J, with 18 bases between the two ends. CDR3: CASRSVAGAVQPQHF. The CDR3 nucleotides read TGTGCCAGTAGGTCGGTCGCGGGCGCAGTTCAGCCCCAGCATTTT.

This clone was observed once. CDR3 coding DNA: TGTGCCATCAGGGACGGACTCCGGGACAGAAAAGGCTACACCTTC. This translates into CAIRDGLRDRKGYTF. This rearrangement joins TRBV10-3 to TRBJ1-2; 7 bases fit TRBD1. Germline CDR1 and CDR2: ENHRY and SYGVKD. The V segment lost 6 bases and the J segment 8 bases; nucleotides outside the gene matches: 15. This CDR3 region has 15 residues.

This chain joins TRBV5-5 and TRBJ1-6; 9 bases line up with TRBD1. The ends lost 4 bases at V and 7 bases at J; junction bases unmatched: 6. CDR3 length: 15 residues. Germline V gene sequence: CDR1 SGHKS, CDR2 YYEKEE (reference sequence). The CDR3 nucleotides read TGTGCCAGCAGCACAAGGACAGGGGCGAATTCACCCCTCCACTTT. Residues: CASSTRTGANSPLHF.

This chain links TRBV6-5 with TRBJ2-7, with D unclear. V shed 0 bases and J shed 7 bases, with 10 bases lying between them. The CDR3 loop spans 13 amino acids. Per the germline V gene, CDR1 is MNHEY and CDR2 is SVGAGI. The CDR3 region has the DNA TGTGCCAGCAGTTACTCGGGCAATGGGGAGCAGTACTTC. It translates to CASSYSGNGEQYF.